This T cell receptor beta chain was profiled in a study of T cell responses to AZD1222 COVID-19 vaccine. General study points: AZD1222 recipients seropositive at baseline numbered only five to seven.

TCRdb's table, derived via immunoSEQ multiplex PCR, lists solely in-frame clones and lacks some. The table records 80,000 to 100,000 clones, roughly 89% of them present only once. Germline V gives CDR1 SGHNT, CDR2 YYREEE (reference sequence). CDR3 length equals 15 residues. Trimming took off 1 base at V and 0 bases at J, with 8 bases between the two ends. A note on this clone: Its antigen is still unknown.

This TCR was recovered from an adult who received the AZD1222 COVID-19 vaccine. The input for sequencing was peripheral blood, taken 28 days after the second AZD1222 dose. The chain couples TRBV5-4 to TRBJ2-4, with D uncertain. CDR3 DNA sequence: TGTGCCAGCAGCTTGCAGTCTACAGCCAAAAACATTCAGTACTTC. The encoded protein is CASSLQSTAKNIQYF.